What follows describes a single T cell receptor beta chain. The data belong to a study of blood T cell repertoires in COVID-19. Looking at the study overall: Sources were T cells, B-cell-depleted T cells, or PBMCs; the material itself was cDNA or gDNA.

Those who participated ranged in age from about 18 to 89 years and resided in roughly 26 US areas. For recovered donors of Cohort 3, there were two negative PCRs, clearance, or symptom resolution. In the study's own analysis: Amplifying reference gene primers gave estimates of nucleated cell counts. Generated by immunoSEQ multiplex PCR, the TCRdb table keeps only in-frame clones and is missing some. D and trimming come from the DNA, and the V and J calls and clone size come from that table. The data hold 130,000 to 150,000 clones, with about 80% observed a single time. Specimen: PBMCs or T cells enriched from blood (not recorded which). This TCR derives from a man in his fifties or sixties who had recovered from COVID-19.

CDR3 nucleotides: TGTGCCAGCAGTTACTGGCTTGCCAGGGGGCAAGAGACCCAGTACTTC. As protein: CASSYWLARGQETQYF. The chain couples TRBV6-6 to TRBJ2-5; TRBD1 matches 7 bases. The CDR3 runs 16 residues. Germline values: CDR1 MNHNY, CDR2 SVGAGI (reference sequence). V gave up 1 base and J gave up 2 bases; unmatched junction bases: 7.